This TCR beta chain was observed in a study of coeliac disease. Findings and caveats of the study: Control samples showed higher TRB and TRG clonality than intraepithelial and lamina propria samples in active celiac disease. Known gliadin-specific TRB sequences: about 45% of the 18 coeliac samples, only 1 of 6 controls.

The sample holds a few counts of this clone. Antigen unknown. The J segment lost 10 bases and the V segment lost 5 bases, leaving 8 bases of the junction unmatched. The CDR3 covers 15 residues. Germline CDR1 MNHNY, CDR2 SVGAGI (reference sequence). Profiled with immunoSEQ multiplex PCR; TCRdb holds only in-frame clones, not every one. The profile shows over 5,000 clones, around 68% of them singletons. This sequence originates from a man between 65 and 85 years old with active celiac disease. Source material: lymphocytes from the gut lamina propria. The genes are TRBV6-6 and TRBJ1-6, with 10 bases lining up with TRBD1. CDR3 DNA: TGTGCCAGCAGTAGACAGGGGGCGCAAAGCTCACCCCTCCACTTT. Translated: CASSRQGAQSSPLHF.